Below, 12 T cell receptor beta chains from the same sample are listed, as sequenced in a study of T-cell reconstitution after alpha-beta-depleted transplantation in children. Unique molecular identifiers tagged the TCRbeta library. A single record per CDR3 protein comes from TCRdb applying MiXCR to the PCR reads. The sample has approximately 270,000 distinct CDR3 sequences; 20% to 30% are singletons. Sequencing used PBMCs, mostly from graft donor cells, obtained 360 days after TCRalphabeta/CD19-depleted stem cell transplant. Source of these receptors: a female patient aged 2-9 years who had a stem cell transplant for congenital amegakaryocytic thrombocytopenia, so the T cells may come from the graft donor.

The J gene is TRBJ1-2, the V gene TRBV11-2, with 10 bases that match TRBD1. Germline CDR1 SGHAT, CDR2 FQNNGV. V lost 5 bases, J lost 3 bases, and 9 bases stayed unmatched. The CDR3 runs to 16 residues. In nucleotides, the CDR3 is TGTGCCAGCAGCATTAGTCCGGGACAGGGGTACTATGGCTACACCTTC. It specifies CASSISPGQGYYGYTF.

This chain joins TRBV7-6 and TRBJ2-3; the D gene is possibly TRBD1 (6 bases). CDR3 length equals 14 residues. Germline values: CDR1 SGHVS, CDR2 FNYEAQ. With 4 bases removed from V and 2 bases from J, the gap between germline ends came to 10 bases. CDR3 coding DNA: TGTGCCAGCAGCTCCGGACAGACCACAGATACGCAGTATTTT. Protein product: CASSSGQTTDTQYF. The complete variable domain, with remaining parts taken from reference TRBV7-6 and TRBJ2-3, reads GAGVSQSPRYKVTKRGQDVALRCDPISGHVSLYWYRQALGQGPEFLTYFNYEAQQDKSGLPNDRFSAERPEGSISTLTIQRTEQRDSAMYRCASSSGQTTDTQYFGPGTRLTVL.

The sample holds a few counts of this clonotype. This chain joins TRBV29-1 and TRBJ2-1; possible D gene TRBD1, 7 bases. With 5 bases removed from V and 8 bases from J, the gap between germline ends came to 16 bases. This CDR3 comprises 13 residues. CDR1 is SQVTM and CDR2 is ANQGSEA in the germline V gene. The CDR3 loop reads CSVMTPRGDEQFF. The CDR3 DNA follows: TGCAGCGTTATGACGCCCAGGGGGGATGAGCAGTTCTTC.

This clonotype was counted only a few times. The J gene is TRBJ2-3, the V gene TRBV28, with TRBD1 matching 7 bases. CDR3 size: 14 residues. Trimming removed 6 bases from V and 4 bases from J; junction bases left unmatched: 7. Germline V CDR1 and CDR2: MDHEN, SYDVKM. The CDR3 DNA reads TGTGCCAGCAGGGTCCAGGGGGTAGCAGATACGCAGTATTTT. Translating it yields CASRVQGVADTQYF.

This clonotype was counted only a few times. The CDR3, as DNA: TGCGCCAGCAGCGCCAAACTAGCCAACTACGTGAACAATGAGCAGTTCTTC. Protein product: CASSAKLANYVNNEQFF. The chain carries TRBV5-1 and TRBJ2-1, with a weak D call TRBD2 (6 bases). Trimming shortened V by 4 bases and J by 5 bases, and 22 bases separated the two germline ends. CDR1 is SGHRS, CDR2 YFSETQ, per germline. The CDR3 extends over 17 amino acids.

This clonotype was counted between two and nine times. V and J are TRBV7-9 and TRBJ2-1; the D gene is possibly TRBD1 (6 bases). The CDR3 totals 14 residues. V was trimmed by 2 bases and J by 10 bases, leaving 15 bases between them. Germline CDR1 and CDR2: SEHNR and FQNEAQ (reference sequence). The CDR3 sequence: CASSLNLGATEQFF. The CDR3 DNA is TGTGCCAGCAGCTTAAATCTGGGGGCTACGGAGCAGTTCTTC.

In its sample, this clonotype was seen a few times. The CDR3 here is CSAPSTMNTEAFF. DNA of the CDR3: TGCAGTGCTCCCTCGACCATGAACACTGAAGCTTTCTTT. The chain carries TRBV20-1 and TRBJ1-1; D remains unclear. The CDR3 covers 13 residues. Trimming stripped 5 bases from V and 0 bases from J, with 10 bases between. Per germline, CDR1 DFQATT and CDR2 SNEGSKA (reference sequence).

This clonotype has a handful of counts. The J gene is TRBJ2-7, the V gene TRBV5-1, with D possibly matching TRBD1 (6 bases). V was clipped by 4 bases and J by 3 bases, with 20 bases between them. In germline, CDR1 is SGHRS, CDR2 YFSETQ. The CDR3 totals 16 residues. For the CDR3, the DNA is TGCGCCAGCAGCGGAAACGTTCAGGGGATACTCTACGAGCAGTACTTC. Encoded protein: CASSGNVQGILYEQYF. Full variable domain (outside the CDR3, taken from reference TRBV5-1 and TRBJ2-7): KAGVTQTPRYLIKTRGQQVTLSCSPISGHRSVSWYQQTPGQGLQFLFEYFSETQRNKGNFPGRFSGRQFSNSRSEMNVSTLELGDSALYLCASSGNVQGILYEQYFGPGTRLTVT.

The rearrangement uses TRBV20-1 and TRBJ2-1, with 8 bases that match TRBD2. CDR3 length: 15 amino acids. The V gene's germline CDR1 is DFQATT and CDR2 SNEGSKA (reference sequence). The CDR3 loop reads CRAGGWQDSYNEQFF. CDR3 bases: TGCAGGGCGGGGGGTTGGCAGGACTCCTACAATGAGCAGTTCTTC.

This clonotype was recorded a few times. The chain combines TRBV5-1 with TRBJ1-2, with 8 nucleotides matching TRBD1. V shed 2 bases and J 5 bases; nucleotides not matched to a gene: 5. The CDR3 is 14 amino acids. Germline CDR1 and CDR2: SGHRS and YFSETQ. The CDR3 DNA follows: TGCGCCAGCAGCTTTTTGGACAGGGTTTATGGCTACACCTTC. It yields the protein CASSFLDRVYGYTF.

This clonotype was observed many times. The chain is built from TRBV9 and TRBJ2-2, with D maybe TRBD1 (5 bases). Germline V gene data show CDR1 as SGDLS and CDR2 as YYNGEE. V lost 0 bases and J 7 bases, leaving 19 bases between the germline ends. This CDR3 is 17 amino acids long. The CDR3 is CASSVGQFRSNGGELFF. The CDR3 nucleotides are TGTGCCAGCAGCGTAGGACAGTTCCGTAGCAATGGCGGGGAGCTGTTTTTT. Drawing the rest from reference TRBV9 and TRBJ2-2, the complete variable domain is DSGVTQTPKHLITATGQRVTLRCSPRSGDLSVYWYQQSLDQGLQFLIQYYNGEERAKGNILERFSAQQFPDLHSELNLSSLELGDSALYFCASSVGQFRSNGGELFFGEGSRLTVL.

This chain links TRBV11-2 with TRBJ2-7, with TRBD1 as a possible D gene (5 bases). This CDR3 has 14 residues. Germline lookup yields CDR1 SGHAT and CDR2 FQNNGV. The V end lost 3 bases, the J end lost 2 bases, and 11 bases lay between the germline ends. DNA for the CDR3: TGTGCCAGCAGCTTGGGGCAGTTTACCTACGAGCAGTACTTC. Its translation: CASSLGQFTYEQYF. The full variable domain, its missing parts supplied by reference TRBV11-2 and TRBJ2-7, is EAGVAQSPRYKIIEKRQSVAFWCNPISGHATLYWYQQILGQGPKLLIQFQNNGVVDDSQLPKDRFSAERLKGVDSTLKIQPAKLEDSAVYLCASSLGQFTYEQYFGPGTRLTVT.